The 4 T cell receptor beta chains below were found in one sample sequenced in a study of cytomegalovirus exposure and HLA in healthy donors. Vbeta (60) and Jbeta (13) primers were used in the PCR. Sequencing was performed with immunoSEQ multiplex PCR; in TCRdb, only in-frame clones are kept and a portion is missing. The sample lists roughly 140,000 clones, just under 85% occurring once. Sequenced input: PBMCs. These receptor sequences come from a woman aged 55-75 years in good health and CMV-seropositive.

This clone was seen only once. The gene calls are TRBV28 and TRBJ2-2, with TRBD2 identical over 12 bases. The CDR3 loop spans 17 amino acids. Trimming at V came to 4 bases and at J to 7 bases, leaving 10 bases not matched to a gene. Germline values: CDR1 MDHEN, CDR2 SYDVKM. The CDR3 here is CASSSPRTSGKGGELFF. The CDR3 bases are TGTGCCAGCAGTTCTCCTAGGACTAGCGGGAAAGGCGGGGAGCTGTTTTTT.

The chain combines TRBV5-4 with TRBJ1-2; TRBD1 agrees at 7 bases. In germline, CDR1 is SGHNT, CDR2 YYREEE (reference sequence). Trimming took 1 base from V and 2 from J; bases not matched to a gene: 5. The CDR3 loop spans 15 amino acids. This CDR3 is CASSLTGAGNYGYTF. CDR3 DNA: TGTGCCAGCAGCTTGACAGGGGCCGGGAACTATGGCTACACCTTC.

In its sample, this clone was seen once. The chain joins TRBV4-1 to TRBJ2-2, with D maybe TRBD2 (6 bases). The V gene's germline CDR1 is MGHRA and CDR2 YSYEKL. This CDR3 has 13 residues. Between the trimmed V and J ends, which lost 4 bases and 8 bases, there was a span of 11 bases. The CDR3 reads CASSRNGRGELFF. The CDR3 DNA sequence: TGCGCCAGCAGCCGTAACGGGAGAGGGGAGCTGTTTTTT.

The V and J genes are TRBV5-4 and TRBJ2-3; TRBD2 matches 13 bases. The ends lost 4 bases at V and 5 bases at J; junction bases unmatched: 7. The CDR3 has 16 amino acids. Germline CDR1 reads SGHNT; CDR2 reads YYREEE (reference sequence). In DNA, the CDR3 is TGTGCCAGCAGCCCTACTAGCGGGAGGGCCGGAGATACGCAGTATTTT. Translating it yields CASSPTSGRAGDTQYF.